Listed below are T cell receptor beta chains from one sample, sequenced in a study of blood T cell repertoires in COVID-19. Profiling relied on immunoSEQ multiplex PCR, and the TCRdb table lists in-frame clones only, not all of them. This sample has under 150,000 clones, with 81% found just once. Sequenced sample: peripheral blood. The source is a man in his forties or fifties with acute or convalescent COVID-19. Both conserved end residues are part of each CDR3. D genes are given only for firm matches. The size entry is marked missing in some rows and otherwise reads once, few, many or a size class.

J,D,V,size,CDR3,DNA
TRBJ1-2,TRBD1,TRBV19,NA,CASSMAGGNYGYTF,TGTGCCAGTAGTATGGCAGGGGGAAACTATGGCTACACCTTC
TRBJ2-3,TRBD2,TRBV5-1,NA,CASRLSGGSSTDTQYF,TGCGCCAGCAGGCTAAGCGGGGGTTCGAGCACAGATACGCAGTATTTT
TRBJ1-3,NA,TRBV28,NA,CATSAQPEGRDTIYF,TGTGCCACCAGCGCCCAACCGGAGGGGAGGGACACCATATATTTT
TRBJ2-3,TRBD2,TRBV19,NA,CASSIDWGASGVRADTQYF,TGTGCCAGTAGTATAGATTGGGGGGCTAGCGGGGTTAGGGCAGATACGCAGTATTTT
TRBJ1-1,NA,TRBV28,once,CASSPRGNMNTEAFF,TGTGCCAGCAGCCCAAGGGGGAATATGAACACTGAAGCTTTCTTT
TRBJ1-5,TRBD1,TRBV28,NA,CASSYDRGPSQPQHF,TGTGCCAGCAGTTACGACAGGGGCCCCTCCCAGCCCCAGCATTTT
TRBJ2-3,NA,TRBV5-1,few,CASSLGTASTFTDTQYF,TGCGCCAGCAGCTTGGGGACAGCCAGTACTTTCACAGATACGCAGTATTTT
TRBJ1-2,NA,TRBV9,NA,CASSVGSNYGYTF,TGTGCCAGCAGCGTAGGCAGTAACTATGGCTACACCTTC
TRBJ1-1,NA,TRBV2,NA,CASSFQGTLNTEAFF,TGTGCCAGCAGTTTCCAGGGTACGTTGAACACTGAAGCTTTCTTT
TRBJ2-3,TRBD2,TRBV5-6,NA,CASSLYSGGAGDTQYF,TGTGCCAGCAGCTTGTACAGCGGGGGGGCTGGAGATACGCAGTATTTT